The present T cell receptor beta chain was sequenced within a study of tumor-infiltrating lymphocytes in glioblastoma multiforme. CDR1 and CDR2 (germline): SQVTM, ANQGSEA. The CDR3 totals 13 residues. In the case of this clonotype: What it recognizes is unknown. Mismatch with germline at one junction end may stem from a read error.

Study-level findings and limits: Clone frequencies may be distorted by unequal TCR transcripts per cell.

Multiple V-beta primers and a C-beta primer amplified TCRB from RNA. TCRdb reprocessed the multiplex PCR reads via MiXCR and lists one record per CDR3 protein. The sample includes over 8,000 distinct CDR3 sequences, under 85% of them seen just once. This sequence originates from a male donor with glioblastoma. The sequencing input was brain tumor tissue. This chain connects TRBV29-1 to TRBJ2-7; 7 nucleotides match TRBD2. CDR3 in amino acids: CSVHTSDSHEQYF. Written as DNA, the CDR3 is TGCAGCGTTCACACTAGCGACTCCCACGAGCAGTACTTC.